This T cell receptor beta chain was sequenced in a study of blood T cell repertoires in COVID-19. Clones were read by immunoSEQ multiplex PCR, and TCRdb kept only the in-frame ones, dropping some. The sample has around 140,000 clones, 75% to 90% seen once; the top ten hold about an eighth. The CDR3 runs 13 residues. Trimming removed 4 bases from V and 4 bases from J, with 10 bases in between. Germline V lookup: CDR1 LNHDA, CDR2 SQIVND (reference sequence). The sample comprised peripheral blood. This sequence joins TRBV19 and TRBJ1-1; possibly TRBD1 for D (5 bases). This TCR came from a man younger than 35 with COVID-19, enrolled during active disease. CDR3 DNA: TGTGCCAGTAGTACCGGAGGGGTCACTGAAGCTTTCTTT. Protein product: CASSTGGVTEAFF.